These 3 T cell receptor beta chains were all obtained from the same sample, sequenced in a study of cytomegalovirus exposure and HLA in healthy donors. PCR was performed using 60 Vbeta and 13 Jbeta primers. Clones were sequenced by immunoSEQ multiplex PCR, and TCRdb holds only the in-frame ones, with some missing. This table has roughly 150,000 clones, 80% to 85% appearing once. The sequenced material came from PBMCs. These receptors were collected from a female donor in good health and CMV-seronegative.

This chain connects TRBV4-1 to TRBJ2-7; D is uncertain. This CDR3 contains 13 residues. CDR1 and CDR2 from the germline V gene are MGHRA and YSYEKL. V gave up 6 bases and J gave up 1 base, with 10 bases separating them. The CDR3 is CASSAAGSYEQYF. The DNA of the CDR3 is TGCGCCAGCAGTGCGGCTGGGTCCTACGAGCAGTACTTC.

This chain connects TRBV28 to TRBJ1-2, with 9 positions matching TRBD1. This CDR3 has 15 residues. V dropped 5 bases and J dropped 5; count of bases not matched to a gene: 9. Germline CDR1 is MDHEN and CDR2 is SYDVKM. DNA for the CDR3: TGTGCCAGCAGTGCCGGACAGGGGCTTGTTTATGGCTACACCTTC. Protein: CASSAGQGLVYGYTF.

J is TRBJ2-1 and V is TRBV6-1, with 7 bases identical to TRBD2. The CDR3 is 16 amino acids. CDR1 and CDR2 (germline): MNHNS, SASEGT. Unmatched junction bases numbered 9, after V lost 1 base and J lost 6 bases. CDR3 nucleotides: TGTGCCAGCAGTGAAGTTGGGGGAGGGCCGTCCAATGAGCAGTTCTTC. Translating gives CASSEVGGGPSNEQFF.